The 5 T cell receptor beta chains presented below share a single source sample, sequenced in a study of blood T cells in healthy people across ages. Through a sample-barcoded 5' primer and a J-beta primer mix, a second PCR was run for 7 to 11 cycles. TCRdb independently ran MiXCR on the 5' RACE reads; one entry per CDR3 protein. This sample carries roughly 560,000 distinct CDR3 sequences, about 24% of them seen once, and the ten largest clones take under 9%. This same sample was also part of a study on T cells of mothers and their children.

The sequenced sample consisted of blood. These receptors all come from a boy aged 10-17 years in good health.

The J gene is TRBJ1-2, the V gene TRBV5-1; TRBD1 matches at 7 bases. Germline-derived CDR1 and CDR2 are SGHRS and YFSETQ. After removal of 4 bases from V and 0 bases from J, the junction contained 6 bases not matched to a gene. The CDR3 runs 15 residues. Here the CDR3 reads CASSGWDRANYGYTF. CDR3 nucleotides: TGCGCCAGCAGCGGGTGGGACAGAGCTAACTATGGCTACACCTTC. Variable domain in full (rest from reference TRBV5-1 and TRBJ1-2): KAGVTQTPRYLIKTRGQQVTLSCSPISGHRSVSWYQQTPGQGLQFLFEYFSETQRNKGNFPGRFSGRQFSNSRSEMNVSTLELGDSALYLCASSGWDRANYGYTFGSGTRLTVV.

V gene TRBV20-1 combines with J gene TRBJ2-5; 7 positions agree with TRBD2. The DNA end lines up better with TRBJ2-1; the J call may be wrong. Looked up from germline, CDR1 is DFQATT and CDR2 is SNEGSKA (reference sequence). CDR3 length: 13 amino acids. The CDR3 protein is CSEGGSLYNEQFF. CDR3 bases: TGCAGTGAGGGCGGGAGTCTCTACAATGAGCAGTTCTTC.

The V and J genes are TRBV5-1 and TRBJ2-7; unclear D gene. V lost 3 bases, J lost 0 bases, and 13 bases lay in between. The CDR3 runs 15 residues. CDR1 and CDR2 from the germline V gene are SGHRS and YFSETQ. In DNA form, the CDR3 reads TGCGCCAGCAGCTATGGTCCGGGCAGCTCCTACGAGCAGTACTTC. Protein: CASSYGPGSSYEQYF. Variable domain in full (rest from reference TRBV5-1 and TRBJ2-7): KAGVTQTPRYLIKTRGQQVTLSCSPISGHRSVSWYQQTPGQGLQFLFEYFSETQRNKGNFPGRFSGRQFSNSRSEMNVSTLELGDSALYLCASSYGPGSSYEQYFGPGTRLTVT.

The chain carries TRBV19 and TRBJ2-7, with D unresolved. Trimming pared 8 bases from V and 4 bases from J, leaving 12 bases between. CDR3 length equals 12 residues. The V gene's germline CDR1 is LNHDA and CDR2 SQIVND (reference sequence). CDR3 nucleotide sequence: TGTGCCAGTGGAACTCCACCATACGAGCAGTACTTC. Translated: CASGTPPYEQYF.

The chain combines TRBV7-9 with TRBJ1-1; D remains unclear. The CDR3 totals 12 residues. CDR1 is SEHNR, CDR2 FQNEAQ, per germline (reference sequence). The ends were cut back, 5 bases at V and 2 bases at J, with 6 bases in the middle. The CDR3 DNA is TGTGCCAGCAGCAAGAGAAACACTGAAGCTTTCTTT. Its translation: CASSKRNTEAFF.